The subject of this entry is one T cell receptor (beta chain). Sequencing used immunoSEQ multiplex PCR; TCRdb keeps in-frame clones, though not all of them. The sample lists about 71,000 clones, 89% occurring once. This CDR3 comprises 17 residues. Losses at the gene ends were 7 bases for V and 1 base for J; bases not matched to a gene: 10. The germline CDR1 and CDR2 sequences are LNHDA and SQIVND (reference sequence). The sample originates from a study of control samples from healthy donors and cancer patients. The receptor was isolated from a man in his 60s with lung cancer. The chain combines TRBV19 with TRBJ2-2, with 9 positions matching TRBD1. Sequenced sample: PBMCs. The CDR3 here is CASTKSPGQGNTGELFF. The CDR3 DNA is TGTGCCAGTACCAAATCCCCGGGACAGGGGAACACCGGGGAGCTGTTTTTT. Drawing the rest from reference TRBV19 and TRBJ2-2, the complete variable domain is DGGITQSPKYLFRKEGQNVTLSCEQNLNHDAMYWYRQDPGQGLRLIYYSQIVNDFQKGDIAEGYSVSREKKESFPLTVTSAQKNPTAFYLCASTKSPGQGNTGELFFGEGSRLTVL.